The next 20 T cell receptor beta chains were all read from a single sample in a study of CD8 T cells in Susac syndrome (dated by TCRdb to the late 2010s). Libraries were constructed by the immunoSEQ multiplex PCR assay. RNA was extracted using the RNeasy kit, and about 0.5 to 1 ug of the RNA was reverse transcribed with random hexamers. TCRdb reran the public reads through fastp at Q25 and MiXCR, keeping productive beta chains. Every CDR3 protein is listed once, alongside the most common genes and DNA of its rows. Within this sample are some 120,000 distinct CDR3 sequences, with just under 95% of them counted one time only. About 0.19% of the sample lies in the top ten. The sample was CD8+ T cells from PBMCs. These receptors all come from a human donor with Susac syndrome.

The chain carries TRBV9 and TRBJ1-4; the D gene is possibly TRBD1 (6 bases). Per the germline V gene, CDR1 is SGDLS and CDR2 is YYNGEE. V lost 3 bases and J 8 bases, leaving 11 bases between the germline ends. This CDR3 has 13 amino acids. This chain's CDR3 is CASSGGTHEKLFF. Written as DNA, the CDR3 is TGTGCCAGCAGCGGGGGGACACACGAAAAACTGTTTTTT.

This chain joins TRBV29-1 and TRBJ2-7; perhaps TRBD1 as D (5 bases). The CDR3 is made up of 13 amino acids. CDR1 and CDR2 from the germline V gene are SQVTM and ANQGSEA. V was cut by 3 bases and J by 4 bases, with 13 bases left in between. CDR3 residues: CSVEFGREYEQYF. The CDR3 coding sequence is TGCAGCGTTGAGTTTGGCAGGGAATACGAGCAGTACTTC.

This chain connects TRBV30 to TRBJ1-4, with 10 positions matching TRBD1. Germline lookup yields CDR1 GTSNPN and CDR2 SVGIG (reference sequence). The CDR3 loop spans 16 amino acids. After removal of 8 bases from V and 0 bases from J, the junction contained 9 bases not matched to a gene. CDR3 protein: CARDSGTGATNEKLFF. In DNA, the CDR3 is TGTGCCCGGGACTCCGGGACAGGGGCAACTAATGAAAAACTGTTTTTT.

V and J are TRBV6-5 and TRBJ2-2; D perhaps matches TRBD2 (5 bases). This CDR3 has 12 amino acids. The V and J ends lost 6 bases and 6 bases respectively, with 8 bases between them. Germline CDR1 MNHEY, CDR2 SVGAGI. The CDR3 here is CASRGLAGELFF. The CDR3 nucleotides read TGTGCCAGCAGAGGACTGGCCGGGGAGCTGTTTTTT.

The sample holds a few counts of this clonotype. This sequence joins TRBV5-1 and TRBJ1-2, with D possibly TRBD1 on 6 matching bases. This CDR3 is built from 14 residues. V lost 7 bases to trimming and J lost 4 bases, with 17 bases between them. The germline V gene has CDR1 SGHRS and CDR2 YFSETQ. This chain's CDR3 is CASAGGDNIYGYTF. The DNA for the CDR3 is TGCGCCAGCGCCGGCGGGGACAACATCTATGGCTACACCTTC. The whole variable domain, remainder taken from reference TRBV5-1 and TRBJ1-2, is KAGVTQTPRYLIKTRGQQVTLSCSPISGHRSVSWYQQTPGQGLQFLFEYFSETQRNKGNFPGRFSGRQFSNSRSEMNVSTLELGDSALYLCASAGGDNIYGYTFGSGTRLTVV.

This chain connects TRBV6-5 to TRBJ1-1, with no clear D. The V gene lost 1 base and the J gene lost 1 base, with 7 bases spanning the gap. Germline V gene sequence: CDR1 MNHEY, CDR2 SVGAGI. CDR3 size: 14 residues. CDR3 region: CASSYYGPNTEAFF. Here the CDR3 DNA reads TGTGCCAGCAGTTACTATGGACCGAACACTGAAGCTTTCTTT.

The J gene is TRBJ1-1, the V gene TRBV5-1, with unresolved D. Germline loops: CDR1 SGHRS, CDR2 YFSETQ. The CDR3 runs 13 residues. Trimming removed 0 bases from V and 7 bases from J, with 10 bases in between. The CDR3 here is CASSLGAEDEAFF. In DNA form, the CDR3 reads TGCGCCAGCAGCTTGGGGGCAGAGGATGAAGCTTTCTTT.

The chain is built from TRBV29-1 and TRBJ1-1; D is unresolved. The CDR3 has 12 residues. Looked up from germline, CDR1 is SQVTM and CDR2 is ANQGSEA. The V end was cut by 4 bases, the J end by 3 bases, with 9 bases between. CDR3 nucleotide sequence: TGCAGCGTTGTGCTCGAGGACACTGAAGCTTTCTTT. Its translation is CSVVLEDTEAFF.

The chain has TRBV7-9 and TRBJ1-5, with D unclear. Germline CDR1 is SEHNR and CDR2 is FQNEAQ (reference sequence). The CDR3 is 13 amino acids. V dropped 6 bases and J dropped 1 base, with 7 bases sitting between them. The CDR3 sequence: CASSESSNQPQHF. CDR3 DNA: TGTGCCAGCAGTGAGTCCAGCAATCAGCCCCAGCATTTT.

The CDR3 DNA reads as TGTGCCTGGAGTGTAACTAGCGGGAGGGGTTACAATGAGCAGTTCTTC. This codes for CAWSVTSGRGYNEQFF. This chain links TRBV30 with TRBJ2-1; 13 positions agree with TRBD2. The CDR3 extends over 16 amino acids. Germline values: CDR1 GTSNPN, CDR2 SVGIG (reference sequence). V shed 0 bases, J shed 4 bases, and the junction held 3 bases outside the gene matches.

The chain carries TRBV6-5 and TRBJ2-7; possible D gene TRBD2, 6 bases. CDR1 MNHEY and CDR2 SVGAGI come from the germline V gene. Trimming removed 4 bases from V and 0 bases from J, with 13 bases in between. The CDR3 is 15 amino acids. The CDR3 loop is CASSFSDGSSYEQYF. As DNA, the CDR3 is TGTGCCAGCAGTTTTTCAGACGGGAGCTCCTACGAGCAGTACTTC.

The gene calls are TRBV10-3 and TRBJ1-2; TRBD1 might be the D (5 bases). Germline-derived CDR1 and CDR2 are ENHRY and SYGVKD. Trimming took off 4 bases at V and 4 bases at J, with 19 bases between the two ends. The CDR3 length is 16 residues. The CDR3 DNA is TGTGCCATCAGTGGATACCCGAGACAGAGCTCCTATGGCTACACCTTC. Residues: CAISGYPRQSSYGYTF.

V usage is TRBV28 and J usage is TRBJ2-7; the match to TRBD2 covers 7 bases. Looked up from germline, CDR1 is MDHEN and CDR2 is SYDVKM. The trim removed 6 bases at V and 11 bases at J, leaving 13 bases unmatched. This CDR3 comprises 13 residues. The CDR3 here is CASSTQGGSHKYF. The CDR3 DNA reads TGTGCCAGCAGCACGCAGGGAGGGAGTCATAAGTACTTC.

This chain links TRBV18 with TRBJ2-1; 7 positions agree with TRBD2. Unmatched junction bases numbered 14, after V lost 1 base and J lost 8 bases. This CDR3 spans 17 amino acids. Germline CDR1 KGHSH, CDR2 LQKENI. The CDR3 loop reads CASSPLPGGRATHEQFF. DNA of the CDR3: TGTGCCAGCTCACCACTTCCCGGAGGGAGGGCCACCCATGAGCAGTTCTTC.

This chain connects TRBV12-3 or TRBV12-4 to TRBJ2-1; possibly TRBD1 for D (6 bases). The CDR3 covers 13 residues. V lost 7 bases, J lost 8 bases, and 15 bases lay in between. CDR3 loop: CASTHGRGYEQFF. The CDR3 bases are TGTGCCAGCACCCATGGCAGGGGATATGAGCAGTTCTTC.

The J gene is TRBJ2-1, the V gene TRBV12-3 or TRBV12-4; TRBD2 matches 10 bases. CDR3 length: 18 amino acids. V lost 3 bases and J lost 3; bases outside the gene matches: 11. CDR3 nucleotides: TGTGCCAGCAGTTTGCCCCAAACCGGGACTAGCGACTACAATGAGCAGTTCTTC. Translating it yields CASSLPQTGTSDYNEQFF.

Here the CDR3 DNA reads TGTGCCAGCAGCTTAGGGATGGGCAATCAGCCCCAGCATTTT. It encodes CASSLGMGNQPQHF. The chain uses TRBV7-9 and TRBJ1-5; unclear D gene. The CDR3 has 14 residues. Germline V gene data show CDR1 as SEHNR and CDR2 as FQNEAQ (reference sequence). V was cut by 1 base and J by 2 bases, with 6 bases left in between.

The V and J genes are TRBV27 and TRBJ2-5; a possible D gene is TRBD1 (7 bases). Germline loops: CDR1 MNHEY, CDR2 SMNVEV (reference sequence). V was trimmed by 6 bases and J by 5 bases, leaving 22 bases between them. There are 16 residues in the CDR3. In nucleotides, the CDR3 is TGTGCCAGCAGCGAGTTGAGAGACCAGGGGGGCGAGACCCAGTACTTC. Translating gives CASSELRDQGGETQYF.

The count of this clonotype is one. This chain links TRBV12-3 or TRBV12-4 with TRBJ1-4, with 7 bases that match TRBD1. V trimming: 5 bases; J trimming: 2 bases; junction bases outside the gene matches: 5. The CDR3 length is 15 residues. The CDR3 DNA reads TGTGCCAGCAGTCCAACAGGGGCTACTAATGAAAAACTGTTTTTT. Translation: CASSPTGATNEKLFF.

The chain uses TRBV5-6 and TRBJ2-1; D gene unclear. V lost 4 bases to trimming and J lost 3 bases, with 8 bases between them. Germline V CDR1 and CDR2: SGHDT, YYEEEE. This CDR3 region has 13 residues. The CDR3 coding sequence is TGTGCCAGCAGCATGGACGTCTACAATGAGCAGTTCTTC. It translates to CASSMDVYNEQFF.